The rows below give T cell receptor beta chains drawn from one sample of a study of OX40 agonist ivuxolimab in advanced cancers. Some clones are missing from TCRdb's copy, which holds only in-frame ones; the method was immunoSEQ multiplex PCR. The table lists roughly 20,000 clones, around 74% of them singletons. The source was CD4+ or CD8+ T cells sorted from blood, collected in a trial of the OX40 agonist ivuxolimab. The receptor set was obtained from an adult with an advanced solid tumor such as melanoma, head and neck, liver or kidney cancer. CDR3s include the opening cysteine and the closing phenylalanine or tryptophan. The D gene is left open where the match is weak. Not all rows give a size; the values are once, few, many and, for expanded clones, a class.

v_gene	d_gene	abundance	j_gene	CDR3aa	CDR3nt
TRBV9	NA	NA	TRBJ1-1	CASSPSRLNTEAFF	TGTGCCAGCAGCCCAAGCCGACTAAACACTGAAGCTTTCTTT
TRBV28	NA	NA	TRBJ2-3	CASTLGSRTDTQYF	TGTGCCAGCACCCTGGGGAGCCGCACAGATACGCAGTATTTT
TRBV9	TRBD1	NA	TRBJ2-7	CASSVTGTGGYEQYF	TGTGCCAGCAGCGTAACCGGGACAGGGGGTTACGAGCAGTACTTC
TRBV7-8	NA	NA	TRBJ2-2	CASSWVGTGELFF	TGTGCCAGCAGCTGGGTTGGTACCGGGGAGCTGTTTTTT
TRBV7-2	NA	once	TRBJ2-3	CASSLDSDRHWTDTQYF	TGTGCCAGCAGCTTAGACTCGGACAGACATTGGACAGATACGCAGTATTTT
TRBV5-6	NA	NA	TRBJ2-6	CASSISSGANVLTF	TGTGCCAGCAGCATTAGCTCTGGGGCCAACGTCCTGACTTTC
TRBV4-2	TRBD1	NA	TRBJ2-1	CASSQEGTGENEQFF	TGTGCCAGCAGCCAAGAGGGGACAGGGGAAAATGAGCAGTTCTTC
TRBV9	NA	NA	TRBJ2-6	CASGYSGGANVLTF	TGTGCCAGCGGCTACTCCGGTGGGGCCAACGTCCTGACTTTC
TRBV4-1	NA	NA	TRBJ1-5	CASSPHTYQPQHF	TGCGCCAGCAGCCCGCATACGTATCAGCCCCAGCATTTT
TRBV7-8	TRBD1	NA	TRBJ1-4	CASSLGRGSNEKLFF	TGTGCCAGCAGCTTAGGCAGGGGGTCTAATGAAAAACTGTTTTTT
TRBV4-1	NA	few	TRBJ2-1	CASSQDPDPNNEQFF	TGCGCCAGCAGCCAAGATCCCGACCCAAACAATGAGCAGTTCTTC
TRBV21-1	NA	NA	TRBJ1-2	CASGTGYTF	TGTGCCAGCGGAACGGGCTACACCTTC
TRBV18	TRBD1	NA	TRBJ1-2	CASSLSGTGNDGYTF	TGTGCCAGCTCACTCTCCGGGACAGGGAATGATGGCTACACCTTC
TRBV4-3	NA	medium-sized	TRBJ1-1	CASSQVRDPNTEAFF	TGCGCCAGCAGCCAAGTCCGGGACCCGAACACTGAAGCTTTCTTT
TRBV18	TRBD1	NA	TRBJ2-2	CASSSTGGTGELFF	TGTGCCAGCTCATCTACAGGGGGCACCGGGGAGCTGTTTTTT
TRBV4-1	NA	NA	TRBJ1-1	CASSQEPRANTEAFF	TGCGCCAGCAGCCAAGAACCCAGGGCTAACACTGAAGCTTTCTTT
TRBV27	NA	many	TRBJ1-5	CASSYGLNQPQHF	TGTGCCAGCAGTTACGGACTCAATCAGCCCCAGCATTTT
TRBV7-9	NA	NA	TRBJ2-1	CASSPWGGQGTEQFF	TGTGCCAGCAGCCCATGGGGTGGGCAGGGGACTGAGCAGTTCTTC
TRBV7-9	NA	NA	TRBJ2-7	CASRTGQTYEQYF	TGTGCCAGCAGGACCGGACAGACCTACGAGCAGTACTTC
TRBV7-9	NA	once	TRBJ2-1	CASSILRGGPYNEQFF	TGTGCCAGCAGCATTTTACGGGGCGGCCCCTACAATGAGCAGTTCTTC
TRBV4-1	NA	NA	TRBJ2-7	CASSTPPLVPEDEQYF	TGCGCCAGCAGCACGCCCCCGTTGGTCCCTGAGGACGAGCAGTACTTC
TRBV18	TRBD1	NA	TRBJ1-1	CASSPTGDTEAFF	TGTGCCAGCTCTCCTACAGGGGACACTGAAGCTTTCTTT
TRBV9	NA	NA	TRBJ2-5	CASSKTETQYF	TGTGCCAGCAGCAAGACGGAGACCCAGTACTTC
TRBV6-6	NA	NA	TRBJ2-1	CASSTEGEQFF	TGTGCCAGCAGTACCGAAGGGGAGCAGTTCTTC
TRBV16	NA	NA	TRBJ1-1	CAHKEAMNTEAFF	TGTGCCCACAAAGAAGCGATGAACACTGAAGCTTTCTTT
TRBV4-3	TRBD1	NA	TRBJ1-6	CASSQDRGRGSPLHF	TGCGCCAGCAGCCAGGACAGGGGGCGAGGGTCACCCCTCCACTTT
TRBV30	NA	NA	TRBJ2-5	CAWTGLEETQYF	TGTGCCTGGACCGGACTGGAAGAGACCCAGTACTTC
TRBV15	NA	NA	TRBJ1-5	CATSTLDRLAQPQHF	TGTGCCACCAGCACCCTTGACAGGCTCGCTCAGCCCCAGCATTTT
TRBV7-2	NA	NA	TRBJ2-1	CASSLGDEGYSEQFF	TGTGCCAGCAGCTTGGGGGATGAGGGGTACAGTGAGCAGTTCTTC
TRBV4-1	NA	NA	TRBJ1-2	CASSQESYGYTF	TGCGCCAGCAGCCAAGAGTCGTATGGCTACACCTTC
TRBV7-6	NA	NA	TRBJ1-5	CASSPSDSPHQPQHF	TGTGCCAGCAGCCCCTCGGACAGTCCCCATCAGCCCCAGCATTTT
TRBV5-1	TRBD1	NA	TRBJ2-2	CASSPTGVVELFF	TGCGCCAGCAGCCCCACAGGGGTAGTGGAGCTGTTTTTT
TRBV5-6	TRBD1	few	TRBJ1-1	CASSFVGTGDGTEAFF	TGTGCCAGCAGCTTTGTAGGGACAGGGGATGGAACTGAAGCTTTCTTT
TRBV11-3	NA	few	TRBJ2-7	CASSLAGRDEQYF	TGTGCCAGCAGCTTGGCCGGCCGGGACGAGCAGTACTTC
TRBV6-5	NA	NA	TRBJ2-3	CASSLLRGADTQYF	TGTGCCAGCAGTCTCTTGCGCGGGGCAGATACGCAGTATTTT
TRBV27	NA	NA	TRBJ2-1	CASSFGGTLSEQFF	TGTGCCAGCAGTTTTGGGGGGACTTTGTCCGAGCAGTTCTTC
TRBV10-1	TRBD1	NA	TRBJ1-3	CASSGTGFSGNTIYF	TGCGCCAGCAGTGGGACAGGGTTTTCTGGAAACACCATATATTTT
TRBV4-1	NA	few	TRBJ1-6	CASSQDLNSPLHF	TGCGCCAGCAGCCAAGATCTAAATTCACCCCTCCACTTT
TRBV7-9	NA	NA	TRBJ2-5	CASTVRGAETQYF	TGTGCCAGCACCGTTCGGGGGGCAGAGACCCAGTACTTC
TRBV7-9	TRBD1	NA	TRBJ1-2	CASSLVTGGPVYGYTF	TGTGCCAGCAGCTTAGTGACAGGGGGACCCGTCTATGGCTACACCTTC
TRBV27	NA	once	TRBJ1-3	CASSLGYPSGNTIYF	TGTGCCAGCAGTTTGGGATACCCCTCTGGAAACACCATATATTTT
TRBV9	NA	NA	TRBJ2-5	CASSAGTQETQYF	TGTGCCAGCAGCGCGGGGACACAAGAGACCCAGTACTTC
TRBV5-6	TRBD2	NA	TRBJ2-4	CASSLGGGAKNIQYF	TGTGCCAGCAGCTTGGGCGGGGGAGCCAAAAACATTCAGTACTTC
TRBV6-5	NA	NA	TRBJ1-2	CASSRTDANYGYTF	TGTGCCAGCAGTCGGACAGACGCTAACTATGGCTACACCTTC
TRBV6-5	NA	NA	TRBJ1-3	CASSYSSASGNTIYF	TGTGCCAGCAGTTACTCGTCGGCAAGCGGAAACACCATATATTTT
TRBV19	NA	NA	TRBJ1-2	CASTERGLRGYTF	TGTGCCAGTACCGAAAGGGGCCTACGTGGCTACACCTTC
TRBV7-9	NA	NA	TRBJ1-6	CASSGKGTDSYNSPLHF	TGTGCCAGCAGCGGGAAGGGGACGGACAGCTATAATTCACCCCTCCACTTT
TRBV6-5	NA	NA	TRBJ2-1	CASSLGGDEQFF	TGTGCCAGCAGTTTGGGCGGCGATGAGCAGTTCTTC
TRBV27	TRBD1	NA	TRBJ1-2	CAGKDRAREGYTF	TGTGCCGGCAAGGACAGGGCGCGAGAAGGCTACACCTTC
TRBV6-5	NA	NA	TRBJ2-6	CASRLGANVLTF	TGTGCCAGCCGGTTAGGGGCCAACGTCCTGACTTTC
TRBV4-1	NA	NA	TRBJ2-2	CASSQPGETGELFF	TGCGCCAGCAGCCAACCAGGGGAAACCGGGGAGCTGTTTTTT
TRBV7-3	NA	NA	TRBJ1-1	CASSLRRGEAFF	TGTGCCAGCAGCTTACGAAGGGGTGAGGCTTTCTTT
TRBV11-3	NA	NA	TRBJ1-1	CASSLLSTDKAFF	TGTGCCAGCAGCTTATTATCGACAGATAAAGCTTTCTTT
TRBV7-9	NA	NA	TRBJ1-1	CASSQRQPEAFF	TGTGCCAGCAGCCAAAGACAGCCTGAAGCTTTCTTT